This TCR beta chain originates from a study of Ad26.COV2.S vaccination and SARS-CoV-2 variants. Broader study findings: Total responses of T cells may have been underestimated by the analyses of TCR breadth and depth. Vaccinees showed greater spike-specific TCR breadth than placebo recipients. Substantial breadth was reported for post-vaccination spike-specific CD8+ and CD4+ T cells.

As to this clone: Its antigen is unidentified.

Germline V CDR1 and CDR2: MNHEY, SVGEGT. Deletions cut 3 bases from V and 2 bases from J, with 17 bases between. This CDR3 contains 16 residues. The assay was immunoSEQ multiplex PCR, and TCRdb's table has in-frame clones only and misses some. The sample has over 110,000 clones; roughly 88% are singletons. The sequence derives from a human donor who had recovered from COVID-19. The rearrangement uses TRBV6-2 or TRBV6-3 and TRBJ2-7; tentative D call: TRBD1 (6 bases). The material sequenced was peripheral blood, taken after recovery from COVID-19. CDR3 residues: CASSYAGTISTYEQYF. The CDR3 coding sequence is TGTGCCAGCAGTTATGCCGGGACAATATCGACCTACGAGCAGTACTTC.